The subject of this entry is one TCR beta chain. Original data processing: Reference gene primer amplification gave nucleated cell count estimates. Sequenced by immunoSEQ multiplex PCR; TCRdb stores in-frame clones only, minus some. V and J calls plus clone size are reproduced from that table; the DNA served to infer D and trimming. The sample has some 190,000 clones, 70% to 85% seen once; the top ten hold 9.5% to 15%. The sample belongs to a study of blood T cell repertoires in COVID-19. Looking at the study overall: The United States, Italy and Spain provided the acute and convalescent COVID-19 samples. The cDNA or gDNA used as material had been derived from T cells, B-cell-depleted T cells, or PBMCs.

CDR3 length: 14 residues. V dropped 1 base and J dropped 3 bases, with 8 bases sitting between them. Germline CDR1 is SGHRS and CDR2 is YFSETQ. The chain is built from TRBV5-1 and TRBJ1-5; D is uncertain. This TCR was recovered from a woman aged 45-60 years with acute or convalescent COVID-19. Sequencing was carried out using peripheral blood. The CDR3 DNA follows: TGCGCCAGCAGCTTGCACCCAGACAATCAGCCCCAGCATTTT. Encoded protein: CASSLHPDNQPQHF.